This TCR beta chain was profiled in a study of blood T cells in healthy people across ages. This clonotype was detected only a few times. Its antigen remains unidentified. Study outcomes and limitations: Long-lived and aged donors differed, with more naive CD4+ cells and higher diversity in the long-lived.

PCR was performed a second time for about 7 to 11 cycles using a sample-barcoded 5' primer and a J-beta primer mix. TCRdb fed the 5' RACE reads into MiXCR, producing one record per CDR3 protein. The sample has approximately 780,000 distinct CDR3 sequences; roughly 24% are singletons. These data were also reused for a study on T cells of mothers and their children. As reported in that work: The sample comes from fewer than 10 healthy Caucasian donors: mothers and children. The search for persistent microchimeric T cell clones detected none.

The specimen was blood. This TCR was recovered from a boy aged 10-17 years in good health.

The CDR3 DNA reads TGTGCCAGCAGCTTAGGCCGAGTGAGGGGGGGCCGTAACACTGAAGCTTTCTTT. Translated: CASSLGRVRGGRNTEAFF. The chain is built from TRBV11-2 and TRBJ1-1; D possibly corresponds to TRBD1 (6 bases). Trimming stripped 1 base from V and 2 bases from J, with 20 bases between. This CDR3 comprises 18 residues. Germline CDR1 reads SGHAT; CDR2 reads FQNNGV.